This T cell receptor beta chain was recovered during a study of Graves' ophthalmopathy and Graves' hyperthyroidism. V was pared by 2 bases and J by 8 bases, with 12 bases between. Germline CDR1 is DFQATT and CDR2 is SNEGSKA (reference sequence). The CDR3 loop spans 12 amino acids. RNA transcripts were the source from which TCR beta CDR3 regions were amplified. The workflow started with a first-round RT-PCR run with HTBI primers and then moved on to a second-round multiplex PCR. One entry per CDR3 protein, called by TCRdb with MiXCR from the multiplex PCR reads. The data contain about 740,000 distinct CDR3 sequences, roughly 40% of them singletons.

This chain connects TRBV20-1 to TRBJ1-2; weak D call: TRBD1 (5 bases). The sequence derives from an adult man with Graves' ophthalmopathy. Sequenced sample: peripheral blood. This chain's CDR3 is CSARPPSGGYTF. CDR3 DNA sequence: TGCAGTGCTAGACCCCCCTCAGGGGGCTACACCTTC.